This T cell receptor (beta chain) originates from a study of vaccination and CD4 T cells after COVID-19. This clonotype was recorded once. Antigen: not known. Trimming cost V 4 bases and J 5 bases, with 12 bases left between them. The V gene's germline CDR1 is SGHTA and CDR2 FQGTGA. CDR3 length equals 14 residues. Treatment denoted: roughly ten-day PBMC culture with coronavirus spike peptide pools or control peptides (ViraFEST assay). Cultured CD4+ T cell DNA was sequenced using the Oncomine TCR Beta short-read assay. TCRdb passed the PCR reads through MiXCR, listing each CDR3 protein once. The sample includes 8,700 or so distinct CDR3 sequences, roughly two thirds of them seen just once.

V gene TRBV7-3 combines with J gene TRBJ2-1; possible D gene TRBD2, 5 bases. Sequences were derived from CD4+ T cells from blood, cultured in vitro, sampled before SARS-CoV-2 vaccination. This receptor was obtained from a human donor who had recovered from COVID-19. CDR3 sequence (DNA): TGTGCCAGCAGCTCAGGCGGGCTGAACAATGAGCAGTTCTTC. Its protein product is CASSSGGLNNEQFF.